These 26 T cell receptor beta chains were all obtained from the same sample, sequenced in a study of shared clonotypes between healthy human individuals. The assay was immunoSEQ multiplex PCR, and TCRdb's table has in-frame clones only and misses some. The table shows roughly 2.1 million clones, with more than 85% occurring only once. Terminally differentiated effector memory CD45RA+ cells were excluded from the naive CD8 cells, which were CD45RO-negative and positively selected for CCR7. The sequencing sample was made of naive CD8+ T cells from PBMCs. Receptors originate from a man between 18 and 29 years old in good health. Some clones in this sample may be carry-over from other donors' samples.

V is TRBV28 and J is TRBJ2-1; D is undetermined. The germline V and J ends were trimmed by 7 bases and 0 bases, with 10 bases remaining between them. The CDR3 is made up of 14 amino acids. Germline V gene sequence: CDR1 MDHEN, CDR2 SYDVKM. The CDR3 reads CASTPGPSYNEQFF. The CDR3 coding sequence is TGTGCCAGCACCCCGGGCCCCTCCTACAATGAGCAGTTCTTC.

The chain links TRBV5-6 to TRBJ2-4; D is possibly TRBD1 (6 bases). There are 15 residues in the CDR3. The germline CDR1 and CDR2 sequences are SGHDT and YYEEEE. Trimming took off 4 bases at V and 3 bases at J, with 14 bases between the two ends. CDR3 bases: TGTGCCAGCAGCGGCCCAGGGGCGGGCAAAAACATTCAGTACTTC. Its translation: CASSGPGAGKNIQYF.

V gene TRBV4-1 combines with J gene TRBJ2-7; 11 bases agree with TRBD2. The germline V gene has CDR1 MGHRA and CDR2 YSYEKL. The CDR3 is 16 residues long. V gave up 0 bases and J gave up 3 bases; unmatched junction bases: 4. The CDR3 protein is CASSQDRTSGSYEQYF. CDR3 nucleotide sequence: TGCGCCAGCAGCCAAGATCGAACTAGCGGGAGCTACGAGCAGTACTTC.

The chain is built from TRBV11-2 and TRBJ2-2, with D possibly being TRBD1 (5 bases). Germline CDR1 SGHAT, CDR2 FQNNGV. The CDR3 loop spans 15 amino acids. Trimming took off 6 bases at V and 3 bases at J, with 14 bases between the two ends. CDR3 amino acids: CASSPVRGYTGELFF. The CDR3 region has the DNA TGTGCCAGCAGTCCCGTTAGGGGATACACCGGGGAGCTGTTTTTT.

This chain connects TRBV4-1 to TRBJ1-1, with D maybe TRBD1 (5 bases). Germline values: CDR1 MGHRA, CDR2 YSYEKL. The V and J ends lost 1 base and 1 base respectively, with 10 bases between them. The CDR3 contains 15 residues. Here the CDR3 DNA reads TGCGCCAGCAGCCAAGCATGGGGGACGAACACTGAAGCTTTCTTT. Translating it yields CASSQAWGTNTEAFF.

The rearrangement links TRBV12-5 to TRBJ2-1; TRBD2 aligns across 11 bases. The CDR3 has 17 amino acids. Germline-derived CDR1 and CDR2 are LGHNT and FRNRAP. With 4 bases clipped from V and 5 bases from J, the junction kept 10 bases outside the gene matches. This CDR3 is CASGSMLAGGADNEQFF. CDR3 DNA: TGTGCTAGTGGTTCCATGCTAGCGGGAGGAGCAGACAATGAGCAGTTCTTC.

The chain couples TRBV7-3 to TRBJ2-2, with 7 bases fitting TRBD1. This CDR3 region has 14 residues. After removal of 5 bases from V and 4 bases from J, the junction contained 4 bases not matched to a gene. Germline V CDR1 and CDR2: SGHTA, FQGTGA. The CDR3 coding sequence is TGTGCCAGCAGCGAGACAGGGTCCACCGGGGAGCTGTTTTTT. Encoded protein: CASSETGSTGELFF.

This chain links TRBV2 with TRBJ1-4; possibly TRBD1 for D (5 bases). This CDR3 region has 15 residues. Trimming shortened V by 7 bases and J by 12 bases, and 24 bases separated the two germline ends. Germline V gene lookup returns CDR1 SNHLY and CDR2 FYNNEI. The CDR3 DNA reads as TGTGCCAGCACCCAAGGGACGGACGGGTGGGTGGAACTGTTTTTT. Residues: CASTQGTDGWVELFF.

The CDR3 here is CASSEALAGDTQYF. CDR3 nucleotides: TGTGCCAGCAGTGAAGCGTTAGCGGGAGATACGCAGTATTTT. The chain carries TRBV6-1 and TRBJ2-3; TRBD2 matches at 7 bases. The CDR3 covers 14 residues. Per the germline V gene, CDR1 is MNHNS and CDR2 is SASEGT. V lost 0 bases and J lost 5; bases outside the gene matches: 2.

The genes are TRBV11-1 and TRBJ1-1; tentative D call: TRBD1 (5 bases). CDR3 length: 14 residues. Looked up from germline, CDR1 is SGHAT and CDR2 is FQDESV (reference sequence). V dropped 1 base and J dropped 2 bases, with 8 bases sitting between them. The CDR3 sequence is CASSLEGVNTEAFF. The CDR3 DNA is TGTGCCAGCAGCTTAGAAGGGGTAAACACTGAAGCTTTCTTT.

The rearrangement joins TRBV18 to TRBJ2-5; 8 nucleotides match TRBD2. CDR3 length: 15 residues. The germline V gene encodes CDR1 KGHSH and CDR2 LQKENI. The V segment lost 3 bases and the J segment 5 bases; nucleotides outside the gene matches: 8. The CDR3 sequence: CASSPNREGGETQYF. The CDR3 bases are TGTGCCAGCTCACCGAACCGGGAGGGCGGGGAGACCCAGTACTTC. Looking up the rest from reference TRBV18 and TRBJ2-5 gives the full variable domain: NAGVMQNPRHLVRRRGQEARLRCSPMKGHSHVYWYRQLPEEGLKFMVYLQKENIIDESGMPKERFSAEFPKEGPSILRIQQVVRGDSAAYFCASSPNREGGETQYFGPGTRLLVL.

The chain combines TRBV11-2 with TRBJ1-2; TRBD1 agrees at 8 bases. CDR1 is SGHAT and CDR2 is FQNNGV in the germline V gene. The CDR3 has 14 amino acids. J gave up 4 bases and V 5 bases, and 6 bases lay outside the gene matches. The CDR3 nucleotides are TGTGCCAGCAGCACAGGGACAGGTTTCTATGGCTACACCTTC. This encodes CASSTGTGFYGYTF.

This clone was recorded only once. This chain links TRBV28 with TRBJ1-5; D gene uncertain. The CDR3 has 13 residues. V lost 5 bases to trimming and J lost 0 bases, with 5 bases between them. CDR1 and CDR2 (germline): MDHEN, SYDVKM. The CDR3 DNA reads TGTGCCAGCAGTCAATTTAGCAATCAGCCCCAGCATTTT. Protein: CASSQFSNQPQHF.

This chain joins TRBV5-1 and TRBJ1-1; TRBD1 aligns across 8 bases. Trimming cost V 3 bases and J 3 bases; bases outside gene matches: 7. The CDR3 extends over 15 amino acids. CDR1 is SGHRS, CDR2 YFSETQ, per germline. This CDR3 reads CASSSQGARDTEAFF. In nucleotides, the CDR3 is TGCGCCAGCAGCTCCCAGGGGGCGCGGGACACTGAAGCTTTCTTT.

The rearrangement links TRBV5-1 to TRBJ1-1; D is ambiguous. Trimming left V 9 bases short and J 2 bases short, with 11 bases between. CDR3 length: 12 amino acids. Looked up from germline, CDR1 is SGHRS and CDR2 is YFSETQ. This chain's CDR3 is CATTGLNTEAFF. For the CDR3, the DNA is TGCGCCACGACGGGGTTAAACACTGAAGCTTTCTTT.

This chain connects TRBV7-2 to TRBJ2-5; D perhaps matches TRBD2 (5 bases). The CDR3 contains 14 residues. Between the trimmed V and J ends, which lost 5 bases and 5 bases, there was a span of 15 bases. Per the germline V gene, CDR1 is SGHTA and CDR2 is FQGNSA. This CDR3 reads CASSGAGKLETQYF. CDR3 sequence (DNA): TGTGCCAGCAGCGGAGCCGGGAAGCTGGAGACCCAGTACTTC.

As concerns this clone: The sample has other DNA sequences that encode this CDR3 too. This rearrangement joins TRBV7-9 to TRBJ2-7, with a tentative D call TRBD1 (7 bases). V was cut by 7 bases and J by 4 bases, with 14 bases left in between. The CDR3 is 13 amino acids. In germline, CDR1 is SEHNR, CDR2 FQNEAQ (reference sequence). CDR3 region: CASTQGGTYEQYF. The CDR3 DNA sequence: TGTGCCAGCACCCAGGGGGGTACGTACGAGCAGTACTTC.

The chain uses TRBV14 and TRBJ2-7, with TRBD2 matching 14 bases. CDR3 length equals 14 residues. Unmatched junction bases numbered 3, after V lost 4 bases and J lost 7 bases. Germline V gene data show CDR1 as SGHDN and CDR2 as FVKESK. The CDR3 nucleotides read TGTGCCAGCAGCCCGGGACTAGCGGGAGATGAGCAGTACTTC. Translated, it gives CASSPGLAGDEQYF.

This chain joins TRBV6-6 and TRBJ2-7; no clear D gene. The V and J ends lost 6 bases and 6 bases respectively, with 15 bases between them. Germline V gene lookup returns CDR1 MNHNY and CDR2 SVGAGI (reference sequence). This CDR3 comprises 13 residues. CDR3 protein: CASSSMGRLEQYF. The CDR3 nucleotides read TGTGCCAGCAGCTCCATGGGCAGGCTCGAGCAGTACTTC.

The chain recombines TRBV10-3 with TRBJ1-4; D unclear. This CDR3 has 16 amino acids. V lost 3 bases to trimming and J lost 5 bases, with 16 bases between them. Germline V gives CDR1 ENHRY, CDR2 SYGVKD. CDR3 bases: TGTGCCATCAGTGAATCGTGGAGGACGCCGAATGAAAAACTGTTTTTT. Amino acid sequence: CAISESWRTPNEKLFF.

This clone turned up a few times. V usage is TRBV18 and J usage is TRBJ2-2; perhaps TRBD1 as D (5 bases). The germline CDR1 and CDR2 sequences are KGHSH and LQKENI. The CDR3 sequence is 12 residues long. Between the trimmed V and J ends, which lost 7 bases and 5 bases, there was a span of 8 bases. CDR3 in DNA: TGTGCCAGCTTGACAGAGACCGGGGAGCTGTTTTTT. Amino acid sequence: CASLTETGELFF.

The gene calls are TRBV25-1 and TRBJ1-3; D is possibly TRBD1 (6 bases). CDR3 length: 16 residues. Trimming pared 2 bases from V and 2 bases from J, leaving 13 bases between. Germline values: CDR1 MGHDK, CDR2 SYGVNS. The CDR3 spells CASSERGGYPGNTIYF. Written as DNA, the CDR3 is TGTGCCAGCAGTGAACGGGGGGGCTACCCTGGAAACACCATATATTTT.

This sequence joins TRBV5-1 and TRBJ2-3; 10 nucleotides agree with TRBD1. The junction had 3 bases not matched to a gene; V was cut back by 0 bases and J by 5 bases. The germline V gene has CDR1 SGHRS and CDR2 YFSETQ. The CDR3 has 15 amino acids. In nucleotides, the CDR3 is TGCGCCAGCAGCTTGGGACAGGGGGCAAGAGATACGCAGTATTTT. Amino acids: CASSLGQGARDTQYF.

This clone was detected once. CDR3 in amino acids: CASSYSTWGGREQFF. The CDR3, as DNA: TGTGCCAGCAGTTACTCGACATGGGGAGGGCGTGAGCAGTTCTTC. The V call is TRBV6-5, the J call TRBJ2-1, with 7 bases lining up with TRBD2. The length of the CDR3 is 15 residues. After removal of 0 bases from V and 9 bases from J, the junction contained 8 bases not matched to a gene. Germline V gene lookup returns CDR1 MNHEY and CDR2 SVGAGI.

CDR3 sequence reads: CASSQGPGSGELFF. The CDR3, as DNA: TGCGCCAGCAGCCAAGGACCGGGTAGCGGGGAGCTGTTTTTT. The chain joins TRBV4-1 to TRBJ2-2; D is unclear. The germline V gene encodes CDR1 MGHRA and CDR2 YSYEKL. The V gene lost 1 base and the J gene lost 7 bases, with 10 bases spanning the gap. The CDR3 sequence is 14 residues long.

As concerns this clone: The same CDR3 can be traced to other DNA sequences in this sample. V and J are TRBV5-6 and TRBJ2-7; no definite D call. The CDR3 length is 13 residues. Trimming shortened V by 2 bases and J by 3 bases, and 9 bases separated the two germline ends. Germline CDR1 SGHDT, CDR2 YYEEEE. The CDR3 is CASSFAESYEQYF. The CDR3 DNA reads as TGTGCCAGCAGCTTTGCAGAAAGCTACGAGCAGTACTTC.